This T cell receptor (beta chain) was documented in a study of response to subunit inactivated influenza vaccine. Germline CDR1 reads MNHEY; CDR2 reads SMNVEV (reference sequence). This CDR3 comprises 16 residues. Trimming pared 2 bases from V and 5 bases from J, leaving 18 bases between. TCRdb re-analysed the RT-PCR reads in MiXCR, keeping a single row per CDR3 protein. The sample consists of approximately 530,000 distinct CDR3 sequences, around 13% of them appearing once. The TCR sequence derives from a man between 45 and 60 years old who received an inactivated influenza vaccine. The gene calls are TRBV27 and TRBJ1-1; no definite D call. Sequencing used PBMCs from blood, obtained 45 days after vaccination. CDR3 nucleotide sequence: TGTGCCAGCAGTTTACATGGAACCAACGTTGGAACTGAAGCTTTCTTT. It is translated as CASSLHGTNVGTEAFF.